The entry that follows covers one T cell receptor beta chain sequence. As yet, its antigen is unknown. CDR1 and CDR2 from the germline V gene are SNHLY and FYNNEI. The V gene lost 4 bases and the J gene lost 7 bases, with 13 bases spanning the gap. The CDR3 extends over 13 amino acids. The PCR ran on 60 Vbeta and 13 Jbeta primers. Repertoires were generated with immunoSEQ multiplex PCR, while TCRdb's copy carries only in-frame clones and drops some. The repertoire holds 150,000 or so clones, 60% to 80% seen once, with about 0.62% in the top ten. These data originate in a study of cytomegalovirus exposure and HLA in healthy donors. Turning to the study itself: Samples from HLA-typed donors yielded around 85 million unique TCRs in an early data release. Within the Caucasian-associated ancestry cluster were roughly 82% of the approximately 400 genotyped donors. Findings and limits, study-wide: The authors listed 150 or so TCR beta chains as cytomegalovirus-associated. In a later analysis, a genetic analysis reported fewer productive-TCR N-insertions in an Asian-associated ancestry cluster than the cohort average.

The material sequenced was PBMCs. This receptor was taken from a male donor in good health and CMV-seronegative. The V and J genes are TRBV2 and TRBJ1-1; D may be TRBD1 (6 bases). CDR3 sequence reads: CASSGGGLDEAFF. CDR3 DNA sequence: TGTGCCAGCAGTGGCGGGGGGCTTGATGAAGCTTTCTTT.